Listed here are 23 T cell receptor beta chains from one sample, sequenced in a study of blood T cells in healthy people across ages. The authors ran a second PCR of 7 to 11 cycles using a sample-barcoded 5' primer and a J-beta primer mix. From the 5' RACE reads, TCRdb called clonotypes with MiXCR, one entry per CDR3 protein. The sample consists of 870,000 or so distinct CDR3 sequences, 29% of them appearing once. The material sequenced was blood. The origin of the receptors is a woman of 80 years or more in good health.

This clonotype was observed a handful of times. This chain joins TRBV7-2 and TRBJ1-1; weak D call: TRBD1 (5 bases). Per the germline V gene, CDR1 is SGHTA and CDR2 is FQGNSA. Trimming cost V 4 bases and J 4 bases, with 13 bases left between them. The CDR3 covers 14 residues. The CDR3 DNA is TGTGCCAGCAGCTCCGACAGTATTTTCACTGAAGCTTTCTTT. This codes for CASSSDSIFTEAFF.

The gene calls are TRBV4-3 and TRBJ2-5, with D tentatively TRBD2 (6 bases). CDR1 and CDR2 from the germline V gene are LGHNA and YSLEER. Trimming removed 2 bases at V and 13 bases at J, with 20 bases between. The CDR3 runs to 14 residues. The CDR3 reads CASSQSGLDNERYF. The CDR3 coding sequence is TGCGCCAGCAGCCAAAGCGGGCTAGACAATGAGCGGTACTTC.

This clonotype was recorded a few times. CDR3 nucleotide sequence: TGTGCCAGCCGCCCGGGACAGGGCCCGGGTCCAAACTATGGCTACACCTTC. Translating it yields CASRPGQGPGPNYGYTF. This chain connects TRBV6-1 to TRBJ1-2, with TRBD1 identical over 9 bases. CDR3 length: 17 residues. V lost 8 bases, J lost 2 bases, and 15 bases stayed unmatched. The germline V gene encodes CDR1 MNHNS and CDR2 SASEGT.

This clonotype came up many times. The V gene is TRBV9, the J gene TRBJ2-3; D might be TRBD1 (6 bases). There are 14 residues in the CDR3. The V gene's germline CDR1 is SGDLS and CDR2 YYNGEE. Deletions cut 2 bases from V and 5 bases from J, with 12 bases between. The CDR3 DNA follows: TGTGCCAGCAGCGTGGCAGGGGCACGAGATACGCAGTATTTT. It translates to CASSVAGARDTQYF.

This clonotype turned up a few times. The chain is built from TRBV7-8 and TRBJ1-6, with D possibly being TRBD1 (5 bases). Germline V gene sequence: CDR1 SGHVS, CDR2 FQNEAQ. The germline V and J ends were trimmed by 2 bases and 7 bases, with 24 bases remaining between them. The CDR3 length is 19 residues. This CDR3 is CASSLYQFGEGPGNSPLHF. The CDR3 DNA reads TGTGCCAGCAGCTTATATCAGTTTGGTGAGGGGCCGGGGAATTCACCCCTCCACTTT.

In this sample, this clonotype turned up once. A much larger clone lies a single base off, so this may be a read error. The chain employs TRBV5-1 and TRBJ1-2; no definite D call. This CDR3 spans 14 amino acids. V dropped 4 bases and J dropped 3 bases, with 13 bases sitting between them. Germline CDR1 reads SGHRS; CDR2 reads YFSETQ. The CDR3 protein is CASSPQAGDYGYTF. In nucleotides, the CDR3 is TGCGCCAGCAGCCCCCAGGCGGGTGACTATGGCTACACCTTC.

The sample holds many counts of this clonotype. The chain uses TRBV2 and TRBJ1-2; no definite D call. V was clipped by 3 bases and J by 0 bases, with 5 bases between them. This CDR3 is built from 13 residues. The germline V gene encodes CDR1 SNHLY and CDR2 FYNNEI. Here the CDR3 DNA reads TGTGCCAGCAGTGACGGGGCTAACTATGGCTACACCTTC. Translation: CASSDGANYGYTF.

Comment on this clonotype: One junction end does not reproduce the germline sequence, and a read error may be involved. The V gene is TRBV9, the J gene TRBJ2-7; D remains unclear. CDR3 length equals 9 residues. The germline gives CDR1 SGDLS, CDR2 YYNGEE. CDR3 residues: CANSYEQYF. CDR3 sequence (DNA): TGTGCCAACAGCTACGAGCAGTACTTC.

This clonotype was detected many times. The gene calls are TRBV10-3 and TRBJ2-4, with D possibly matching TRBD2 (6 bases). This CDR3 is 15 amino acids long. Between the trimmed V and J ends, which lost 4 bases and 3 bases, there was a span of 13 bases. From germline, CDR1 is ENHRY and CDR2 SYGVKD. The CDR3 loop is CAISGGSGGKNIQYF. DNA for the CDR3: TGTGCCATCAGTGGGGGTAGCGGAGGCAAAAACATTCAGTACTTC.

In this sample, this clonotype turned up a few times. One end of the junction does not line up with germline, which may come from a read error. This CDR3 is CASSTRLQEAQYF. The CDR3, as DNA: TGTGCTAGCAGCACCCGACTTCAGGAGGCCCAGTACTTC. This chain links TRBV7-7 with TRBJ2-5; the D gene is possibly TRBD2 (5 bases). The CDR3 sequence is 13 residues long. The V gene's germline CDR1 is SSHAT and CDR2 FNYEAQ (reference sequence).

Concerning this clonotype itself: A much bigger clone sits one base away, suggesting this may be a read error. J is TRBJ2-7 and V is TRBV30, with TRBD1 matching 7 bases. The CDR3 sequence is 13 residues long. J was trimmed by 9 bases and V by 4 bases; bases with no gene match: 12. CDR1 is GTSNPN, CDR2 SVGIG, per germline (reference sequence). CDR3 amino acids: CAWTRQGLRGQYF. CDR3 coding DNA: TGTGCCTGGACACGACAGGGTCTACGCGGGCAGTACTTC.

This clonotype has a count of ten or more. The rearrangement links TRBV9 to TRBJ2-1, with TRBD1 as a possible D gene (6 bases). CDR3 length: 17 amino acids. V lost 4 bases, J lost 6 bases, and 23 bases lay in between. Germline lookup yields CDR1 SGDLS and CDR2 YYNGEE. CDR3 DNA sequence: TGTGCCAGCAGCCTCGAAGAGGGACACCATAGGTCCAATGAGCAGTTCTTC. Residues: CASSLEEGHHRSNEQFF.

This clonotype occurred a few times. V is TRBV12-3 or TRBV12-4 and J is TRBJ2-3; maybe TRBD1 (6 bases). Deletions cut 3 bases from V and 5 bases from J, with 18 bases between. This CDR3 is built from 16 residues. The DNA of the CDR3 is TGTGCCAGCAGTTTTAGGGGGAGTTTGAAGGGAGATACGCAGTATTTT. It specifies CASSFRGSLKGDTQYF.

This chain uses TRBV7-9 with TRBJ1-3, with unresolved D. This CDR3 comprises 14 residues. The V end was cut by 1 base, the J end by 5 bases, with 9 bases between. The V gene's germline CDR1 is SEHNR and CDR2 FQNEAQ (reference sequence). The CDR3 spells CASSLVSGRNTIYF. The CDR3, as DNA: TGTGCCAGCAGCTTAGTGTCTGGTAGAAACACCATATATTTT.

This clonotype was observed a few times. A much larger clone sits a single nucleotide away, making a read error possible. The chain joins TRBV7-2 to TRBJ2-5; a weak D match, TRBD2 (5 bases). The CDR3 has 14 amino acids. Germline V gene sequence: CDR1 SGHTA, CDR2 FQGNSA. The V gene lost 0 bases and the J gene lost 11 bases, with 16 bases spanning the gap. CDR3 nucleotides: TGTGCCAGCAGCTTAGCGCGAGGGTTGAATGAGCAGTACTTC. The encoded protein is CASSLARGLNEQYF. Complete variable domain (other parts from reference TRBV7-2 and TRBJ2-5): GAGVSQSPSNKVTEKGKDVELRCDPISGHTALYWYRQSLGQGLEFLIYFQGNSAPDKSGLPSDRFSAERTGGSVSTLTIQRTQQEDSAVYLCASSLARGLNEQYFGPGTRLLVL.

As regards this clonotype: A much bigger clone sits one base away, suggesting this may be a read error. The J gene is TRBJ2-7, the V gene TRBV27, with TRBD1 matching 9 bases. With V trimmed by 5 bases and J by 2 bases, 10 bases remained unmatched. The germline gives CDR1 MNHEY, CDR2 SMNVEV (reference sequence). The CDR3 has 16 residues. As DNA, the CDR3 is TGTGCCAGCAGTCAGTTGGGGGGACAGGGACCCTACGAGCAGTACTTC. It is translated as CASSQLGGQGPYEQYF.

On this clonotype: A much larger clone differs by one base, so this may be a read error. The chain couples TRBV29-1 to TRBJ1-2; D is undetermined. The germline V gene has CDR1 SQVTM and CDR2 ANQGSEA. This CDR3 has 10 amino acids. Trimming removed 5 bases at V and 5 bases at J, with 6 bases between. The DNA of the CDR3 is TGCAGCGTTCTCCTGTATGGCTACACCTTC. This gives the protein CSVLLYGYTF.

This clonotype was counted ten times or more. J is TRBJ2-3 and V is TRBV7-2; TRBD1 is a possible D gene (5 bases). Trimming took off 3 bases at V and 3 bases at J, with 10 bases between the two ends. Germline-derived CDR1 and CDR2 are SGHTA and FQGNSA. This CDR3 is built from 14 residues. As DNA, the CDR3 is TGTGCCAGCAGCTTTTTTGGGGCGACAGATACGCAGTATTTT. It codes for CASSFFGATDTQYF.

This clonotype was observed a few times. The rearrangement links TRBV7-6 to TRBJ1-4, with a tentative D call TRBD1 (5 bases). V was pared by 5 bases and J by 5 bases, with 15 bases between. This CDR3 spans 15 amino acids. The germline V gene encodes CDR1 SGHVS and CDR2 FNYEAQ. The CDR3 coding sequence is TGTGCCAGCAGCCCAGCGGGGGGTATAAATGAAAAACTGTTTTTT. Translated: CASSPAGGINEKLFF.

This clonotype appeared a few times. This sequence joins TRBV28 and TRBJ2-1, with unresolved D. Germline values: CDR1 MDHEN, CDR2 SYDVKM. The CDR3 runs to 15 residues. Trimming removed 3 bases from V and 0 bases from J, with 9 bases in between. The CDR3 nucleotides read TGTGCCAGCAGTTTTTCTAGAAGCTCCTACAATGAGCAGTTCTTC. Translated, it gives CASSFSRSSYNEQFF.

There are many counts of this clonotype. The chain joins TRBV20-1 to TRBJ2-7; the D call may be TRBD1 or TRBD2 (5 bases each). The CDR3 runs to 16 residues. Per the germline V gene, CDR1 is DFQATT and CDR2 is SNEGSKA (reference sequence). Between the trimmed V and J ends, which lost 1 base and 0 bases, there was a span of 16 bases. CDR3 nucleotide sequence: TGCAGTGCTAGAGGCGGGCTTGGGACCAACTCCTACGAGCAGTACTTC. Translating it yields CSARGGLGTNSYEQYF.

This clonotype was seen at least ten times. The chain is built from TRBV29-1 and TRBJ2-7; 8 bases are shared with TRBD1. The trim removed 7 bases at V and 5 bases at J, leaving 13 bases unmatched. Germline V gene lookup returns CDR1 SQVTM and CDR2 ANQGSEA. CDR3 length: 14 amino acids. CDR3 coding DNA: TGCAGCGCCGTCCGGGGGACAGGCTACGACGAGCAGTACTTC. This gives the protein CSAVRGTGYDEQYF.

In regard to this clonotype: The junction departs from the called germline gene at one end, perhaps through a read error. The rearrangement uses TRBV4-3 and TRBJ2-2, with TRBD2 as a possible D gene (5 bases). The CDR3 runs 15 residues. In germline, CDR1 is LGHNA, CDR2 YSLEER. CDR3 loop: CASSQEGTNTGERFF. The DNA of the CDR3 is TGCGCCAGCAGCCAGGAAGGCACGAACACCGGGGAGCGGTTTTTT.